A single sample is the source of the 24 T cell receptor beta chains below, sequenced in a study of cytomegalovirus exposure and HLA in healthy donors. Both 60 Vbeta primers and 13 Jbeta primers went into the PCR. The repertoire was sequenced with immunoSEQ multiplex PCR; TCRdb's copy has only in-frame clones and lacks some. Here the sample spans over 130,000 clones, 80% being singletons. Specimen: PBMCs. All receptors derive from a man over 45 in good health and CMV-seronegative.

J is TRBJ2-3 and V is TRBV27; 8 bases match TRBD2. This CDR3 contains 15 residues. The trim removed 5 bases at V and 6 bases at J, leaving 10 bases unmatched. From germline, CDR1 is MNHEY and CDR2 SMNVEV (reference sequence). The CDR3 loop is CASSEGNSGVDTQYF. The CDR3 nucleotides are TGTGCCAGCAGTGAGGGTAATAGCGGGGTGGATACGCAGTATTTT.

The J gene is TRBJ2-3, the V gene TRBV5-1, with TRBD1 matching 9 bases. V gave up 0 bases and J gave up 3 bases; unmatched junction bases: 5. The CDR3 loop spans 16 amino acids. The germline gives CDR1 SGHRS, CDR2 YFSETQ. CDR3 in DNA: TGCGCCAGCAGCTTGGCCCCGGACAGGGGTACAGATACGCAGTATTTT. It translates to CASSLAPDRGTDTQYF.

This chain connects TRBV7-8 to TRBJ2-1, with D perhaps TRBD2 (6 bases). V lost 1 base and J 0 bases, leaving 16 bases between the germline ends. This CDR3 contains 18 residues. Germline V gene data show CDR1 as SGHVS and CDR2 as FQNEAQ. CDR3 coding DNA: TGTGCCAGCAGCTTAGGGAGTAGCGGATTTCTCTCCTACAATGAGCAGTTCTTC. This encodes CASSLGSSGFLSYNEQFF.

The chain recombines TRBV5-1 with TRBJ2-2; weak D call: TRBD1 (7 bases). This CDR3 spans 15 amino acids. CDR1 is SGHRS and CDR2 is YFSETQ in the germline V gene. V was clipped by 1 base and J by 7 bases, with 14 bases between them. The CDR3 is CASSLIRGDNGELFF. The DNA of the CDR3 is TGCGCCAGCAGCTTGATCAGGGGGGATAACGGGGAGCTGTTTTTT.

The chain employs TRBV6-1 and TRBJ1-1, with D perhaps TRBD1 (6 bases). Germline assignment: CDR1 MNHNS and CDR2 SASEGT. The CDR3 length is 17 residues. Trimming shortened V by 1 base and J by 2 bases, and 17 bases separated the two germline ends. DNA for the CDR3: TGTGCCAGCAGTGAAGGCAGGGGCCCAAATACCAACACTGAAGCTTTCTTT. It translates to CASSEGRGPNTNTEAFF.

The chain links TRBV19 to TRBJ1-1; D call uncertain. This CDR3 is 13 amino acids long. V lost 5 bases, J lost 1 base, and 8 bases lay in between. Germline V gene sequence: CDR1 LNHDA, CDR2 SQIVND (reference sequence). The CDR3, as DNA: TGTGCCAGTAGTGATCGACAGAACACTGAAGCTTTCTTT. Translation: CASSDRQNTEAFF. Full variable domain (missing parts from reference TRBV19 and TRBJ1-1): DGGITQSPKYLFRKEGQNVTLSCEQNLNHDAMYWYRQDPGQGLRLIYYSQIVNDFQKGDIAEGYSVSREKKESFPLTVTSAQKNPTAFYLCASSDRQNTEAFFGQGTRLTVV.

The rearrangement links TRBV30 to TRBJ2-5; weak D call: TRBD1 (5 bases). The CDR3 consists of 13 residues. V shed 3 bases and J shed 5 bases, with 13 bases lying between them. Germline CDR1 GTSNPN, CDR2 SVGIG (reference sequence). The CDR3 DNA reads as TGTGCCTGGAGATTCGGCAGGGTCGAGACCCAGTACTTC. Amino acid sequence: CAWRFGRVETQYF.

The chain combines TRBV28 with TRBJ1-4; D uncertain. With 10 bases removed from V and 0 bases from J, the gap between germline ends came to 21 bases. From germline, CDR1 is MDHEN and CDR2 SYDVKM. The CDR3 consists of 17 residues. In DNA, the CDR3 is TGTGCCACCCGGCGTTTGGCAGGCGACACAACTAATGAAAAACTGTTTTTT. This gives the protein CATRRLAGDTTNEKLFF.

The chain is built from TRBV7-2 and TRBJ1-5; D may be TRBD1 (5 bases). This CDR3 region has 16 residues. Germline V lookup: CDR1 SGHTA, CDR2 FQGNSA. The V end was cut by 2 bases, the J end by 5 bases, with 16 bases between. Here the CDR3 DNA reads TGTGCCAGCAGCTTAAGGCAGGGAATACACTATCAGCCCCAGCATTTT. Translated, it gives CASSLRQGIHYQPQHF.

The sample holds one count of this clone. The chain couples TRBV5-1 to TRBJ1-1; possibly TRBD1 for D (5 bases). Trimming removed 4 bases from V and 0 bases from J, with 19 bases in between. CDR1 is SGHRS, CDR2 YFSETQ, per germline. The CDR3 is 17 amino acids. CDR3: CASSPRQPDPMNTEAFF. Here the CDR3 DNA reads TGCGCCAGCAGCCCAAGACAGCCCGACCCCATGAACACTGAAGCTTTCTTT.

This chain joins TRBV29-1 and TRBJ1-3; D gene ambiguous. V lost 6 bases to trimming and J lost 2 bases, with 14 bases between them. The germline V gene encodes CDR1 SQVTM and CDR2 ANQGSEA. The CDR3 length is 14 residues. CDR3 sequence (DNA): TGCAGCGTCATCAAAGCGGACGCTGGAAACACCATATATTTT. Its translation is CSVIKADAGNTIYF.

The genes are TRBV9 and TRBJ1-1; no reliable D call. The CDR3 has 14 amino acids. Germline lookup yields CDR1 SGDLS and CDR2 YYNGEE. Trimming took 4 bases from V and 0 from J, leaving 10 bases between them. Here the CDR3 DNA reads TGTGCCAGCAGCCTGAGCGGGATGAACACTGAAGCTTTCTTT. This translates into CASSLSGMNTEAFF. Full variable domain (outside the CDR3, taken from reference TRBV9 and TRBJ1-1): DSGVTQTPKHLITATGQRVTLRCSPRSGDLSVYWYQQSLDQGLQFLIQYYNGEERAKGNILERFSAQQFPDLHSELNLSSLELGDSALYFCASSLSGMNTEAFFGQGTRLTVV.

The chain joins TRBV4-1 to TRBJ2-7; 9 nucleotides align to TRBD1. With V trimmed by 2 bases and J by 5 bases, 10 bases remained unmatched. The CDR3 length is 16 residues. Germline CDR1 and CDR2: MGHRA and YSYEKL. The CDR3 spells CASSQIAGTGSDEQYF. CDR3 nucleotide sequence: TGCGCCAGCAGCCAAATCGCTGGGACAGGGTCTGACGAGCAGTACTTC.

The CDR3 is CAISAAQTGGEGYGYTF. In nucleotides, the CDR3 is TGTGCCATCAGTGCCGCACAAACAGGGGGCGAAGGCTATGGCTACACCTTC. This chain connects TRBV10-3 to TRBJ1-2; 9 bases are shared with TRBD1. Trimming took 4 bases from V and 4 from J; bases not matched to a gene: 13. CDR1 ENHRY and CDR2 SYGVKD come from the germline V gene. The CDR3 runs to 17 residues.

This sequence joins TRBV11-3 and TRBJ2-7, with 10 bases matching TRBD1. The CDR3 loop spans 15 amino acids. V was clipped by 5 bases and J by 5 bases; unmatched bases: 9. Germline-derived CDR1 and CDR2 are SGHNT and YENEEA. DNA of the CDR3: TGTGCCAGCAGCCTCCAGACAGGGGGCCTCGACGAGCAGTACTTC. Translating gives CASSLQTGGLDEQYF.

V is TRBV19 and J is TRBJ1-4, with 9 bases matching TRBD1. Unmatched junction bases numbered 12, after V lost 4 bases and J lost 0 bases. Germline V lookup: CDR1 LNHDA, CDR2 SQIVND (reference sequence). The CDR3 totals 19 residues. CDR3 bases: TGTGCCAGTAGTAGCCCCCACTATGGACAGGGGACAACTAATGAAAAACTGTTTTTT. Translation: CASSSPHYGQGTTNEKLFF.

This clone was seen only a few times. The gene calls are TRBV15 and TRBJ1-5, with 9 bases identical to TRBD1. Looked up from germline, CDR1 is LNHNV and CDR2 is YYDKDF (reference sequence). Losses at the gene ends were 3 bases for V and 3 bases for J; bases not matched to a gene: 3. The length of the CDR3 is 15 residues. The CDR3 reads CATSRRDRVNQPQHF. The DNA for the CDR3 is TGTGCCACCAGCAGGCGGGACAGGGTCAATCAGCCCCAGCATTTT.

The chain couples TRBV29-1 to TRBJ2-5; possibly TRBD2 for D (5 bases). The ends were cut back, 3 bases at V and 2 bases at J, with 10 bases in the middle. The CDR3 is made up of 13 amino acids. Looked up from germline, CDR1 is SQVTM and CDR2 is ANQGSEA. CDR3 sequence: CSVERAPQETQYF. The CDR3 nucleotides read TGCAGCGTTGAGAGGGCTCCTCAAGAGACCCAGTACTTC.

This clone was detected once. J is TRBJ2-1 and V is TRBV5-6, with D possibly being TRBD2 (5 bases). V was trimmed by 4 bases and J by 8 bases, leaving 10 bases between them. CDR3 length: 12 amino acids. CDR1 and CDR2 (germline): SGHDT, YYEEEE. The CDR3 nucleotides read TGTGCCAGCAGCCCGAGGGTGGATGAGCAGTTCTTC. It is translated as CASSPRVDEQFF.

This clone has only one observation. The CDR3, as DNA: TGTGCCAGCGGGACACCCACCGGGGAGCTGTTTTTT. Translating it yields CASGTPTGELFF. This chain uses TRBV6-1 with TRBJ2-2, with D perhaps matching TRBD1 (6 bases). Germline V gives CDR1 MNHNS, CDR2 SASEGT. With 8 bases removed from V and 4 bases from J, the gap between germline ends came to 8 bases. This CDR3 region has 12 residues.

The chain uses TRBV6-6 and TRBJ2-5; 11 nucleotides match TRBD2. This CDR3 region has 14 residues. Germline V gives CDR1 MNHNY, CDR2 SVGAGI (reference sequence). With V trimmed by 5 bases and J by 4 bases, 3 bases remained unmatched. The CDR3 DNA follows: TGTGCCAGCAGTGGGCTAGCGGGAGGAGAGACCCAGTACTTC. This encodes CASSGLAGGETQYF.

The chain links TRBV27 to TRBJ2-7; D might be TRBD1 (6 bases). The CDR3 covers 14 residues. The germline V gene has CDR1 MNHEY and CDR2 SMNVEV (reference sequence). Trimming shortened V by 2 bases and J by 3 bases, and 11 bases separated the two germline ends. CDR3 DNA: TGTGCCAGCAGTTTACCAGGACAGTTCTACGAGCAGTACTTC. Amino acid sequence: CASSLPGQFYEQYF.

The V gene is TRBV4-2, the J gene TRBJ1-1, with a weak D call TRBD1 (5 bases). The CDR3 runs 15 residues. The germline CDR1 and CDR2 sequences are LGHNA and YNFKEQ. Trimming left V 0 bases short and J 5 bases short, with 13 bases between. As DNA, the CDR3 is TGTGCCAGCAGCCAAGAAGGGGCCTCGAGGACTGAAGCTTTCTTT. Amino acid sequence: CASSQEGASRTEAFF.

This CDR3 reads CASSQDHGREQFF. CDR3 DNA: TGCGCCAGCAGCCAAGATCATGGGCGTGAGCAGTTCTTC. The genes are TRBV4-1 and TRBJ2-1; D ambiguous. Germline V gene lookup returns CDR1 MGHRA and CDR2 YSYEKL. Trimming cost V 0 bases and J 9 bases, with 9 bases left between them. This CDR3 has 13 residues.